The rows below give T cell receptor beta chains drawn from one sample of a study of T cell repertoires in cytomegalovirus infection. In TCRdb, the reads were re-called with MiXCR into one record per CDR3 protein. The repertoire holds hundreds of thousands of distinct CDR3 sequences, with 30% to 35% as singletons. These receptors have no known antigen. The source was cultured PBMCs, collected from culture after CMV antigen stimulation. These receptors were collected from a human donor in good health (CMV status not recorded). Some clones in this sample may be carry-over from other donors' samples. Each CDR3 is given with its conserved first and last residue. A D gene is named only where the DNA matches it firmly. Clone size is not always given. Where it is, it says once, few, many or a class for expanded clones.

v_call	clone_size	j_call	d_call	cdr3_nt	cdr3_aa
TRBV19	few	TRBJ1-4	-	TGTGCCAGTAGTACCCCGAGGGACCTAACTAATGAAAAACTGTTTTTT	CASSTPRDLTNEKLFF
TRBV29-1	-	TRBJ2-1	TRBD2	TGCAGCGTGGGGACTATTTTGTACAATGAGCAGTTCTTC	CSVGTILYNEQFF
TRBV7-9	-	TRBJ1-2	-	TGTGCCAGCAGCTTTGGAGACTTCTATGGCTACACCTTC	CASSFGDFYGYTF
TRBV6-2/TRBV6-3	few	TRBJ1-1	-	TGTGCCAGCACCCCTCCAGGGAGTCCACTCAGGGGAGCTTTCTTT	CASTPPGSPLRGAFF
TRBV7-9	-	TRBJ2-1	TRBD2	TGTGCCAGCAGCCCATTGGGACTAGCGGAAATCTACAATGAGCAGTTCTTC	CASSPLGLAEIYNEQFF
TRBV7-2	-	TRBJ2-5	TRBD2	TGTGCCAGCAGGCCGACTAGCGGGAGTTGGGGGACCCAGTACTTC	CASRPTSGSWGTQYF
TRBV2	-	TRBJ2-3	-	TGTGCCAGCAGTTCACCGGTGGCAGGGGTCGATACGCAGTATTTT	CASSSPVAGVDTQYF
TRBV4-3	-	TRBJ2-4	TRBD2	TGCGCCAGCAGCCAAGTAGCGGGAGTGGGAAACATTCAGTACTTC	CASSQVAGVGNIQYF
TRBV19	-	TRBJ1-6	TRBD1	TGTGCCAGTAGTCCCCGGACAGGCGCAGATAATTCACCCCTCCACTTT	CASSPRTGADNSPLHF
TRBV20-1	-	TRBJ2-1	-	TGCAGTGCTAGAAAAGGGCAGCTCAATGAGCAGTTCTTC	CSARKGQLNEQFF
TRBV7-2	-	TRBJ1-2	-	TGTGCCAGCAGCGCCAGACAGGATCCTTATGGCTACACCTTC	CASSARQDPYGYTF
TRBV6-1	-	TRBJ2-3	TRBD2	TGTGCCAGCAAGGCCCGTCCTGGACTAGTCCTTAAAGATACGCAGTATTTT	CASKARPGLVLKDTQYF
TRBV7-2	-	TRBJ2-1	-	TGTGCCAGCAGCTTGGACGGAGCGGCTTACTCCTACAATGAGCAGTTCTTC	CASSLDGAAYSYNEQFF
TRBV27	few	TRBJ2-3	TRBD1	TGTGCCAGCAGTTCTAGGAGGGTGAAGGACAGGGGATCCCCAGATACGCAGTATTTT	CASSSRRVKDRGSPDTQYF
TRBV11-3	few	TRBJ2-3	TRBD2	TGTGCCAGCAGCTACCTAGCGGACACAGATACGCAGTATTTT	CASSYLADTDTQYF
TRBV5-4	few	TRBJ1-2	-	TGTGCCAGCAGCTTGGACAGGAGGGACTATGGCTACACCTTC	CASSLDRRDYGYTF
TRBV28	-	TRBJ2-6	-	TGTGCCAGCAGTTTAACAGTCCGGGCCAACGTCCTGACTTTC	CASSLTVRANVLTF
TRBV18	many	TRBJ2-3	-	TGTGCCAGCTCACCACGGGACGGGAGTACGAATACGCAGTATTTT	CASSPRDGSTNTQYF
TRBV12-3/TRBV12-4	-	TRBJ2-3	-	TGTGCCAGCAGCCCCGAGACTGGCCTTAGTTCTCCCACAGATACGCAGTATTTT	CASSPETGLSSPTDTQYF
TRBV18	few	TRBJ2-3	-	TGTGCCAGCTCACCGACTAACGGAGATACGCAGTATTTT	CASSPTNGDTQYF
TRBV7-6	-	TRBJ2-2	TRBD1	TGTGCCAGCAGCGCTGGGGGGCAGGGGGCCACCGGGGAGCTGTTTTTT	CASSAGGQGATGELFF
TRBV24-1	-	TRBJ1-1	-	TGTGCCACCAGTGACCCCCAAGGTATGGGGGCCCACACTCAATCCTTT	CATSDPQGMGAHTQSF
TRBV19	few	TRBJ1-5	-	TGTGCCAGTAGTATACGAGTTTATCAGCCCCAGCATTTT	CASSIRVYQPQHF
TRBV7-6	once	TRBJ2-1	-	TGTGCCAGCAGCTTAGCCGTCGGGGGCGGTGAGCAGTTCTTC	CASSLAVGGGEQFF
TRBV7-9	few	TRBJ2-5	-	TGTGCCAGCAGCCCTACAGGTTCGGGGACCCAGTACTTC	CASSPTGSGTQYF
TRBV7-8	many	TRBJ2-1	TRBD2	TGTGCCAGCAGCGCCAGCCTAGCGGGGGGGAGCTCCTACAATGAGCAGTTCTTC	CASSASLAGGSSYNEQFF
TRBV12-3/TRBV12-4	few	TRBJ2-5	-	TGTGCCAGCAGTTTCCCCGGGAGCAGGCAAGAGACCCAGTACTTC	CASSFPGSRQETQYF
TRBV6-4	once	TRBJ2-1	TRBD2	TGTGCCAGCAGTGACGGACTAGCGGCCTACAATGAGCAGTTCTTC	CASSDGLAAYNEQFF